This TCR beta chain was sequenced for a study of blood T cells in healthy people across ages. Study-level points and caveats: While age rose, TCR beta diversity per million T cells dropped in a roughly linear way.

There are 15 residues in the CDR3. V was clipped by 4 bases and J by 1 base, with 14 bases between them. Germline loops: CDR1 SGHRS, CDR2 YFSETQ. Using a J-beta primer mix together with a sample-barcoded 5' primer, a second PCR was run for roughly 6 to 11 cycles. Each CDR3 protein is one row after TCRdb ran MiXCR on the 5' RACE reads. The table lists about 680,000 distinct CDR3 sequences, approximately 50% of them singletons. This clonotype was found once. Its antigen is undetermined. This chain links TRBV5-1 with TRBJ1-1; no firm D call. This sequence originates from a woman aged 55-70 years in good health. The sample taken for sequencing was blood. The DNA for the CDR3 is TGCGCCAGCAGCCCCGGTGGGTTGGGGAACACTGAAGCTTTCTTT. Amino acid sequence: CASSPGGLGNTEAFF.